One T cell receptor beta chain is described in this entry. The target antigen is unknown. The record originates from a study of CD8+CD57+ T cells in acquired aplastic anemia. Study-wide context: DNA per sorted CD4+ or CD8+ sample ranged about 0.2 to 30 ug, averaging around 3 ug. An average of about 10.8 million reads for CD4+ cells was obtained from healthy donors.

V dropped 6 bases and J dropped 5 bases, with 15 bases sitting between them. The germline gives CDR1 SGHKS, CDR2 YYEKEE (reference sequence). This CDR3 has 15 residues. Genomic DNA, serving as template, underwent TCR beta VDJ and CDR3 profiling. From the reads, TCRdb called clonotypes with MiXCR, one entry per CDR3 protein. This sample has about 80,000 distinct CDR3 sequences, with approximately 46% found just once. Points from the study as a whole: Approximately 28 CD8+ CDR3 sequences were shared between patients and controls.

The receptor was derived from a human donor in good health, serving as a control. J is TRBJ1-6 and V is TRBV5-5; TRBD1 might be the D (5 bases). The source material was sorted CD4+, CD8+, or CD8+CD57+ T cells (not recorded which) from PBMCs. The DNA for the CDR3 is TGTGCCAGCACCTTTAGAGGGGACGATAATTCACCCCTCCACTTT. This translates into CASTFRGDDNSPLHF.